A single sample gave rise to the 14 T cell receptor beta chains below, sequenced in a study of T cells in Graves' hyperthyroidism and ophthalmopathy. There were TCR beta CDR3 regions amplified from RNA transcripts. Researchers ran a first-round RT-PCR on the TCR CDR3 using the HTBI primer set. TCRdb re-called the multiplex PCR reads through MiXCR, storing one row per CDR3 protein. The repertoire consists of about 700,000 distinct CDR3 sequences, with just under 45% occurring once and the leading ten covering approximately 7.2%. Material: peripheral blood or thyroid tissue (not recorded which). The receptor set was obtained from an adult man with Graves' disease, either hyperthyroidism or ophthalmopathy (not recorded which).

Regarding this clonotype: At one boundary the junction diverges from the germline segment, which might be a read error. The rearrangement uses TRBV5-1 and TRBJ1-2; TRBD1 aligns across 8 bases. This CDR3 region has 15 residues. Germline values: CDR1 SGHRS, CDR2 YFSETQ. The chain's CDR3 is CVSSLTGQANYGYTF. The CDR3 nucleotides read TGCGTCAGCAGCTTGACGGGACAGGCTAACTATGGCTACACCTTC. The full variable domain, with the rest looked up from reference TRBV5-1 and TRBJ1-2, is KAGVTQTPRYLIKTRGQQVTLSCSPISGHRSVSWYQQTPGQGLQFLFEYFSETQRNKGNFPGRFSGRQFSNSRSEMNVSTLELGDSALYLCVSSLTGQANYGYTFGSGTRLTVV.

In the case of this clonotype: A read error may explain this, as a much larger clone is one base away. Here the CDR3 reads CSVDNSRTGGRGTQYF. CDR3 bases: TGCAGCGTCGACAACTCTAGGACAGGGGGGCGAGGGACCCAGTACTTC. The V and J genes are TRBV29-1 and TRBJ2-5, with 10 bases that match TRBD1. The junction had 17 bases not matched to a gene; V was cut back by 6 bases and J by 7 bases. Germline loops: CDR1 SQVTM, CDR2 ANQGSEA. The length of the CDR3 is 16 residues.

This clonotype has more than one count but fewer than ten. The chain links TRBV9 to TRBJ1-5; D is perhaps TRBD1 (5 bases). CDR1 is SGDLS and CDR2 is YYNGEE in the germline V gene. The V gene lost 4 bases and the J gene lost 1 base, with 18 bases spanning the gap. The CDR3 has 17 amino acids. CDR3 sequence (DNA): TGTGCCAGCAGCCAAGAGGGCCGGGGCGGGAGCAATCAGCCCCAGCATTTT. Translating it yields CASSQEGRGGSNQPQHF.

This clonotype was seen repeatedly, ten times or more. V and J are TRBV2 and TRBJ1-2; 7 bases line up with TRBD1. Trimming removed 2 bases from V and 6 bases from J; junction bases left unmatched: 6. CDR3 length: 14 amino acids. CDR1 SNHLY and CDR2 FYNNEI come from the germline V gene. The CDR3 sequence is CASSERTGRDGYTF. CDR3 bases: TGTGCCAGCAGTGAACGGACAGGACGGGATGGCTACACCTTC.

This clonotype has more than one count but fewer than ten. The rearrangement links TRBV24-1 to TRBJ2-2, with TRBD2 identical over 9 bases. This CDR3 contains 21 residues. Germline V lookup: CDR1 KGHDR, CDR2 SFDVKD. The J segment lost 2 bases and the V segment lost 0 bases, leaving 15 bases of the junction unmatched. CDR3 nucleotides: TGTGCCACCAGTGATTTGCGCGACAGGTTTAGCGGGAGACCTAACACCGGGGAGCTGTTTTTT. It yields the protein CATSDLRDRFSGRPNTGELFF.

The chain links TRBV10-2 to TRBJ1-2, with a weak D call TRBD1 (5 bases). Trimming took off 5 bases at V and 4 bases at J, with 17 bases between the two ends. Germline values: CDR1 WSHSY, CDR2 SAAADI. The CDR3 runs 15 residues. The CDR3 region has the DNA TGCGCCAGCAGTCAAGGCGTATTGGGACCCTATGGCTACACCTTC. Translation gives CASSQGVLGPYGYTF.

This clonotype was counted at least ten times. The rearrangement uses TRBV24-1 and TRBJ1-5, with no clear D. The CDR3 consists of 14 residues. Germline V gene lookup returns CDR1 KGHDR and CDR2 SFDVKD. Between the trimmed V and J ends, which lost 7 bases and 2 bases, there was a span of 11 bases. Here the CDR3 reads CATSSDLGNQPQHF. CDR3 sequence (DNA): TGTGCCACCAGCTCAGATCTTGGCAATCAGCCCCAGCATTTT.

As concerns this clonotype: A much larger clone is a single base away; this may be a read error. CDR3 in amino acids: CASSLPGTSGDYGQYF. In DNA, the CDR3 is TGTGCCAGCAGCTTACCGGGGACTAGCGGGGACTACGGGCAGTACTTC. The genes are TRBV7-3 and TRBJ2-7; 13 nucleotides agree with TRBD2. The CDR3 runs to 16 residues. Germline CDR1 SGHTA, CDR2 FQGTGA.

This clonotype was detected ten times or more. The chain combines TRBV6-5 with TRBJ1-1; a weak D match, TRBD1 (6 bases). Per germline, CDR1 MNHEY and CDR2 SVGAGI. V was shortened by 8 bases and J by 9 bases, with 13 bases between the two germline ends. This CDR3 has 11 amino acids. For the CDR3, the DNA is TGTGCCAGCGGGAACAGGGTTCAAGCTTTCTTT. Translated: CASGNRVQAFF.

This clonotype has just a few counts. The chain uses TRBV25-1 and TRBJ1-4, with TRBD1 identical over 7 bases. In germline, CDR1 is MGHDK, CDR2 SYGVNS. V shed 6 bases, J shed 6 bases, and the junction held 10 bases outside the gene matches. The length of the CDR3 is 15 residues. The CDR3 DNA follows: TGTGCCAGCAGGGAAGGGACAGCTGTTTATGAAAAACTGTTTTTT. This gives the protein CASREGTAVYEKLFF. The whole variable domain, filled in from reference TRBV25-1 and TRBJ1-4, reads EADIYQTPRYLVIGTGKKITLECSQTMGHDKMYWYQQDPGMELHLIHYSYGVNSTEKGDLSSESTVSRIRTEHFPLTLESARPSHTSQYLCASREGTAVYEKLFFGSGTQLSVL.

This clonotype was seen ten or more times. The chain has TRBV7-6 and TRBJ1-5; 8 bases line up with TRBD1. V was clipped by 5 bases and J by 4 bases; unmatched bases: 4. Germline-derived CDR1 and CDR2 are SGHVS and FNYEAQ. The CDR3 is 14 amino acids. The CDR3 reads CASSMDRANQPQHF. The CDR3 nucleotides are TGTGCCAGCAGCATGGACAGGGCTAATCAGCCCCAGCATTTT.

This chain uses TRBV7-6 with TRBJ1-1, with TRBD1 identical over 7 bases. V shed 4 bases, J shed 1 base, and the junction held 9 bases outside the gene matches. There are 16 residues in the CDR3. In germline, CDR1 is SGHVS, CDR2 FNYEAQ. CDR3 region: CASSSSGGRENTEAFF. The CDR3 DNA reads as TGTGCCAGCAGCTCGTCAGGGGGGCGGGAGAACACTGAAGCTTTCTTT.

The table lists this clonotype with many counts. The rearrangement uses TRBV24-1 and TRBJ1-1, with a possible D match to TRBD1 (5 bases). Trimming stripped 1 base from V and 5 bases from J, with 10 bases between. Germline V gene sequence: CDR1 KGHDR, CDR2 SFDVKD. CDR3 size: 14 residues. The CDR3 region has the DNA TGTGCCACCAGTGATTTAGGAGGGACGACTGAAGCTTTCTTT. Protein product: CATSDLGGTTEAFF.

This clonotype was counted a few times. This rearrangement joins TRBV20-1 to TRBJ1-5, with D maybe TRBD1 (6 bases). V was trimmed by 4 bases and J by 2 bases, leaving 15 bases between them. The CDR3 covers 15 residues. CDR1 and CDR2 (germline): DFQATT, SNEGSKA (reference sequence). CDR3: CSATPTGSGNQPQHF. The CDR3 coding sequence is TGCAGTGCTACTCCTACAGGGTCCGGCAATCAGCCCCAGCATTTT.